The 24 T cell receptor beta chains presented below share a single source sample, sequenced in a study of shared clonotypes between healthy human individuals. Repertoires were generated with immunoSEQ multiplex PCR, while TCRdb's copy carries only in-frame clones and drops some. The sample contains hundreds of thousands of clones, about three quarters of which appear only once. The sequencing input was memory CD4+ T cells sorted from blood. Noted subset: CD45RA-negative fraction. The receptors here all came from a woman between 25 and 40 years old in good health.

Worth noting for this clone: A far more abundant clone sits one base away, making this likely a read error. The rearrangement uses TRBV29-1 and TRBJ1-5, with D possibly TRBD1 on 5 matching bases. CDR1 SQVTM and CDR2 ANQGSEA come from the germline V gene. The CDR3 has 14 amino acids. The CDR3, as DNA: TGCAGCGTCAAAACCGACAGCTCCAATCGGCCCCAGCATTTT. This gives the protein CSVKTDSSNRPQHF. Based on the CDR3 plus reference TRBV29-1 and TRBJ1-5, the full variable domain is SAVISQKPSRDICQRGTSLTIQCQVDSQVTMMFWYRQQPGQSLTLIATANQGSEATYESGFVIDKFPISRPNLTFSTLTVSNMSPEDSSIYLCSVKTDSSNRPQHFGDGTRLSIL.

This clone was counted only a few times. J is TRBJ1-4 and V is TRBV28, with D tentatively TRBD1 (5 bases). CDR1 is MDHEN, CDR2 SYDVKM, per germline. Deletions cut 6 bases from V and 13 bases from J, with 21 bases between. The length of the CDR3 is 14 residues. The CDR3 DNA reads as TGTGCCAGCAGACCGGACCTCCAGGGTAGGCTACTGTTTTTT. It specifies CASRPDLQGRLLFF.

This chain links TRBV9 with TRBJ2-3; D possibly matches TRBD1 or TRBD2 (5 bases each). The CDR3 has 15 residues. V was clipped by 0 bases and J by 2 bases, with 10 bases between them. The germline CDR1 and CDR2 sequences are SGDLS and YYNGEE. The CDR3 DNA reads TGTGCCAGCAGCGTAGCGGGGACGTACACAGATACGCAGTATTTT. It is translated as CASSVAGTYTDTQYF.

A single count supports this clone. The CDR3 loop is CASSIAGKGEQFF. In nucleotides, the CDR3 is TGCGCCAGCTCAATAGCGGGAAAGGGTGAGCAGTTCTTC. The genes are TRBV10-1 and TRBJ2-1; 8 bases fit TRBD2. The V segment lost 8 bases and the J segment 9 bases; nucleotides outside the gene matches: 9. Looked up from germline, CDR1 is WNHNN and CDR2 is SYGVQD (reference sequence). The CDR3 runs to 13 residues.

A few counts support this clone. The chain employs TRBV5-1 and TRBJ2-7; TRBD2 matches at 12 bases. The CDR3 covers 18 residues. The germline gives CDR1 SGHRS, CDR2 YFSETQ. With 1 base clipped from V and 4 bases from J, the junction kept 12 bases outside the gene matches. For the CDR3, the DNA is TGCGCCAGCAGCTTGCGGACTAGCGGGACCTCGGCCCTTTACGAGCAGTACTTC. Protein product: CASSLRTSGTSALYEQYF.

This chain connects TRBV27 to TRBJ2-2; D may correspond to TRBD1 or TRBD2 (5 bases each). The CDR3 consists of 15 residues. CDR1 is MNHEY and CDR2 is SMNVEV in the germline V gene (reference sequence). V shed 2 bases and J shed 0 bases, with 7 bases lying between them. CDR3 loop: CASSLGTSNTGELFF. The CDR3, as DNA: TGTGCCAGCAGTTTAGGGACCTCGAACACCGGGGAGCTGTTTTTT.

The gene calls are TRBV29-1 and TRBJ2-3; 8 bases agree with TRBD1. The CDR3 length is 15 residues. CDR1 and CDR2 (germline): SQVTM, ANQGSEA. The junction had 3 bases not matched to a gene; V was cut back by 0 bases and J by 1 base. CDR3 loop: CSVEDWTGRTDTQYF. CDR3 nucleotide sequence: TGCAGCGTTGAAGATTGGACAGGGCGCACAGATACGCAGTATTTT.

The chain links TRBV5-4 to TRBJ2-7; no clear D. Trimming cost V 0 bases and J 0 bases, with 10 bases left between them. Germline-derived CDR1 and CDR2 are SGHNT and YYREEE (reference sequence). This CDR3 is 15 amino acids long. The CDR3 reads CASSLGDPSSYEQYF. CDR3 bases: TGTGCCAGCAGCTTGGGGGATCCAAGCTCCTACGAGCAGTACTTC.

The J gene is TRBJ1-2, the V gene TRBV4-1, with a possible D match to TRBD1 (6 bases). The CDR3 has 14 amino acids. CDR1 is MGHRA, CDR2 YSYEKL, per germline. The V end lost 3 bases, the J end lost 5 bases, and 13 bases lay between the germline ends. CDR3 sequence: CASSHQNTGYGYTF. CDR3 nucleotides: TGCGCCAGCAGCCACCAAAACACAGGGTATGGCTACACCTTC.

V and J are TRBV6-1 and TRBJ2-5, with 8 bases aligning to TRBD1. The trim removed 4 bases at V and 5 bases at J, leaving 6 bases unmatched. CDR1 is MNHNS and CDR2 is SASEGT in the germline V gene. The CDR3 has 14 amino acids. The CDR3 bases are TGTGCCAGCAGTGCTACAACAGGGGGGGAGACCCAGTACTTC. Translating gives CASSATTGGETQYF.

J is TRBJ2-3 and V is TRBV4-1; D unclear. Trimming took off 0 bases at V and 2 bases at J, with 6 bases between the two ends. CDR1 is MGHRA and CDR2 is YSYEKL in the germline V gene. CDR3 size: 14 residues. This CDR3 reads CASSQDSATDTQYF. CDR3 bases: TGCGCCAGCAGCCAAGACTCCGCCACAGATACGCAGTATTTT.

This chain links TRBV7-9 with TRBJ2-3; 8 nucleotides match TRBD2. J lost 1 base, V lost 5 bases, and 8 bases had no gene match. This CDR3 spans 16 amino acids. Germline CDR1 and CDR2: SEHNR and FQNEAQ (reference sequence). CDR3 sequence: CASSTGLAGRTDTQYF. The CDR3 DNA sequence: TGTGCCAGCAGCACCGGACTAGCCGGGCGCACAGATACGCAGTATTTT.

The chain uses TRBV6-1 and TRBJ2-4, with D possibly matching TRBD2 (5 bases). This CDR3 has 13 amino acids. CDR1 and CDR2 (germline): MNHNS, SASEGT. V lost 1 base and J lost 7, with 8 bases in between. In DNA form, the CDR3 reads TGTGCCAGCAGTGAAGGGTGGGAGAACATTCAGTACTTC. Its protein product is CASSEGWENIQYF.

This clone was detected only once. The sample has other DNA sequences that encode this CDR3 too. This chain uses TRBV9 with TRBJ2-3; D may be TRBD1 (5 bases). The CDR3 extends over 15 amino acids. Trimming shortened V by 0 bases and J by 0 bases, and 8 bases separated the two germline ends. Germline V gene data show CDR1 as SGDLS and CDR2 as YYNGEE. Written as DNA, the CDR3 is TGTGCCAGCAGCGTAGGGGGCCGGAGCACAGATACGCAGTATTTT. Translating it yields CASSVGGRSTDTQYF.

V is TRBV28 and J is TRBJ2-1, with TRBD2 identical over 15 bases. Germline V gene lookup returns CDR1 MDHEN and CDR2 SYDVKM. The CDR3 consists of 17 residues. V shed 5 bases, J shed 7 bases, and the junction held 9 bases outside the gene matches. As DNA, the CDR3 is TGTGCCAGCAGTACACCCGGGACTAGCGGGAGGCGGAATGAGCAGTTCTTC. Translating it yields CASSTPGTSGRRNEQFF.

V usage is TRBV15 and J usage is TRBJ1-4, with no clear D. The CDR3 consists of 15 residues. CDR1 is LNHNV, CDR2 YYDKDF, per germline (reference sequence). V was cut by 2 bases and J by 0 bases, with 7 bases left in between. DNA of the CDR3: TGTGCCACCAGCAGATTAGAGACAACTAATGAAAAACTGTTTTTT. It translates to CATSRLETTNEKLFF.

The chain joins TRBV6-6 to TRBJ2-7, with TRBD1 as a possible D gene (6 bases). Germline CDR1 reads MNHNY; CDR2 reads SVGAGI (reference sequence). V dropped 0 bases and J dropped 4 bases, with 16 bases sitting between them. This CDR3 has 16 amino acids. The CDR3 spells CASSYSIQGGGYEQYF. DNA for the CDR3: TGTGCCAGCAGTTACTCGATACAGGGTGGAGGATACGAGCAGTACTTC.

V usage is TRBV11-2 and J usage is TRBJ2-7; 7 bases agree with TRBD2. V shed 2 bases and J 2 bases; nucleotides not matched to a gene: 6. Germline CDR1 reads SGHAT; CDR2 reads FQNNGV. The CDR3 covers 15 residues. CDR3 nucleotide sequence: TGTGCCAGCAGCTTATCTAGCGGCCGAACCTACGAGCAGTACTTC. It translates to CASSLSSGRTYEQYF.

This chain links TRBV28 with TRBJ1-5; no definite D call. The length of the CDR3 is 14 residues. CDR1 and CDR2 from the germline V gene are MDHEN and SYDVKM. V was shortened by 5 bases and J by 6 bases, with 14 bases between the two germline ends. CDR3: CASSESRPPQPQHF. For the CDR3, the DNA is TGTGCCAGCAGTGAGAGCCGCCCCCCTCAGCCCCAGCATTTT.

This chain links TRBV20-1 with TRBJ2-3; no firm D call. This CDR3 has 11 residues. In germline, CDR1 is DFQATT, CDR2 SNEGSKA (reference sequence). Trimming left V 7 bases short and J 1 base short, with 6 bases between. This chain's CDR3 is CSGWRTDTQYF. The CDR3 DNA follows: TGCAGTGGGTGGCGCACAGATACGCAGTATTTT.

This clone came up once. The CDR3 loop reads CASSYGTAHQPQHF. The CDR3 bases are TGTGCCAGCAGTTACGGTACGGCCCATCAGCCCCAGCATTTT. The chain links TRBV6-5 to TRBJ1-5; D is unclear. This CDR3 region has 14 residues. V lost 2 bases to trimming and J lost 5 bases, with 10 bases between them. The germline V gene encodes CDR1 MNHEY and CDR2 SVGAGI.

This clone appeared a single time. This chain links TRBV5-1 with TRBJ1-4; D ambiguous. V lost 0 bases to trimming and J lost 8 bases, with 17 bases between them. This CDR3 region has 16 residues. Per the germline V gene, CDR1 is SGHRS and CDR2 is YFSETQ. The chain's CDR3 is CASSLGPSGNGEKLFF. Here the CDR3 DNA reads TGCGCCAGCAGCTTGGGCCCCTCGGGTAATGGCGAAAAACTGTTTTTT.

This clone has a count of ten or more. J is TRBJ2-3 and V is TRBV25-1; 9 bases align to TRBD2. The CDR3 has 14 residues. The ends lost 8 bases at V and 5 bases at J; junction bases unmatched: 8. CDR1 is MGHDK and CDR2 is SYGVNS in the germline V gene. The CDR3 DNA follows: TGTGCCAGCGGGCGGGAGGGCCCTGAAGATACGCAGTATTTT. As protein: CASGREGPEDTQYF.

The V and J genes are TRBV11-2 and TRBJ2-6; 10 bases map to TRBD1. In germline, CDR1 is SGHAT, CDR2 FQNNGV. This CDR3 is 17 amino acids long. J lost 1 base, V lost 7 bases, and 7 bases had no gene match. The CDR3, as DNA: TGTGCCAGCAACCCCGGGACAGGGGTTTCTGGGGCCAACGTCCTGACTTTC. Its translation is CASNPGTGVSGANVLTF.